This entry lists 8 T cell receptor beta chains sequenced from one sample in a study of blood T cell repertoires in COVID-19. The repertoire was sequenced with immunoSEQ multiplex PCR; TCRdb's copy has only in-frame clones and lacks some. The sample includes approximately 670,000 clones, 70% to 90% of them seen just once. The sequenced sample was peripheral blood. The origin of the receptors is a woman aged 18-29 years with acute or convalescent COVID-19.

The J gene is TRBJ2-7, the V gene TRBV2, with a possible D match to TRBD2 (7 bases). CDR3 size: 16 residues. The V gene's germline CDR1 is SNHLY and CDR2 FYNNEI. The V gene lost 8 bases and the J gene lost 7 bases, with 27 bases spanning the gap. This CDR3 is CASCGGRGEGRREQYF. The CDR3 DNA reads TGTGCCAGCTGTGGGGGCCGAGGGGAGGGGCGGCGGGAGCAGTACTTC.

CDR3 DNA sequence: TGTGCCAGCCCCCCCTTGGGACTAGCGGGGGGACCCGACGAAAATGAGCAGTTCTTC. It translates to CASPPLGLAGGPDENEQFF. V is TRBV5-6 and J is TRBJ2-1, with 15 bases that match TRBD2. The CDR3 runs 19 residues. Germline-derived CDR1 and CDR2 are SGHDT and YYEEEE. The V and J ends lost 7 bases and 7 bases, in that order; junction bases with no gene match: 18.

The rearrangement links TRBV28 to TRBJ1-3, with a tentative D call TRBD1 (6 bases). V was cut by 4 bases and J by 0 bases, with 13 bases left in between. The CDR3 is 16 residues long. CDR1 MDHEN and CDR2 SYDVKM come from the germline V gene. The CDR3 loop is CASSSTGLASGNTIYF. The CDR3 DNA reads as TGTGCCAGCAGTTCAACAGGGTTGGCCTCTGGAAACACCATATATTTT.

The CDR3 DNA follows: TGTGCCAGCAGCCAAGATATGGGGAGGAATCAGCCCCAGCATTTT. Translation gives CASSQDMGRNQPQHF. The chain carries TRBV3-1 (or the pseudogene TRBV3-2) and TRBJ1-5, with D hard to call. Germline-derived CDR1 and CDR2 are LGHDT and YNNKEL (reference sequence). The CDR3 has 15 residues. Trimming left V 0 bases short and J 4 bases short, with 10 bases between.

This clone was seen a few times. The chain combines TRBV29-1 with TRBJ1-2, with D uncertain. V was pared by 4 bases and J by 7 bases, with 13 bases between. Germline CDR1 SQVTM, CDR2 ANQGSEA. There are 12 residues in the CDR3. The CDR3 DNA sequence: TGCAGCGTTGCCGACACCGGTGGTGGCTACACCTTC. Protein: CSVADTGGGYTF.

The CDR3 loop is CASSLGGTGPYEQYF. The CDR3, as DNA: TGTGCCAGCAGCTTGGGCGGGACAGGGCCCTACGAGCAGTACTTC. The chain carries TRBV5-5 and TRBJ2-7, with 9 bases that match TRBD1. Germline trimming cut 0 bases from V and 2 bases from J; bases unmatched to any gene: 3. The CDR3 length is 15 residues. Germline V gives CDR1 SGHKS, CDR2 YYEKEE (reference sequence).

This clone was observed a handful of times. CDR3 residues: CACSRTFASYNSPLHF. The CDR3 nucleotides read TGTGCCTGTTCCCGGACTTTCGCCTCCTATAATTCACCCCTCCACTTT. The rearrangement joins TRBV30 to TRBJ1-6; D not certain. The CDR3 has 16 residues. The V and J ends lost 6 bases and 0 bases respectively, with 15 bases between them. The germline V gene has CDR1 GTSNPN and CDR2 SVGIG (reference sequence).

This clone was seen once. The rearrangement joins TRBV3-1 (or the pseudogene TRBV3-2) to TRBJ2-7, with a tentative D call TRBD2 (6 bases). Trimming shortened V by 10 bases and J by 7 bases, and 20 bases separated the two germline ends. CDR3 length: 13 residues. Germline V gene lookup returns CDR1 LGHDT and CDR2 YNNKEL (reference sequence). As DNA, the CDR3 is TGTGCCACCGGCAAGGAGGGGTTGGGGGAGCAGTACTTC. Its protein product is CATGKEGLGEQYF.